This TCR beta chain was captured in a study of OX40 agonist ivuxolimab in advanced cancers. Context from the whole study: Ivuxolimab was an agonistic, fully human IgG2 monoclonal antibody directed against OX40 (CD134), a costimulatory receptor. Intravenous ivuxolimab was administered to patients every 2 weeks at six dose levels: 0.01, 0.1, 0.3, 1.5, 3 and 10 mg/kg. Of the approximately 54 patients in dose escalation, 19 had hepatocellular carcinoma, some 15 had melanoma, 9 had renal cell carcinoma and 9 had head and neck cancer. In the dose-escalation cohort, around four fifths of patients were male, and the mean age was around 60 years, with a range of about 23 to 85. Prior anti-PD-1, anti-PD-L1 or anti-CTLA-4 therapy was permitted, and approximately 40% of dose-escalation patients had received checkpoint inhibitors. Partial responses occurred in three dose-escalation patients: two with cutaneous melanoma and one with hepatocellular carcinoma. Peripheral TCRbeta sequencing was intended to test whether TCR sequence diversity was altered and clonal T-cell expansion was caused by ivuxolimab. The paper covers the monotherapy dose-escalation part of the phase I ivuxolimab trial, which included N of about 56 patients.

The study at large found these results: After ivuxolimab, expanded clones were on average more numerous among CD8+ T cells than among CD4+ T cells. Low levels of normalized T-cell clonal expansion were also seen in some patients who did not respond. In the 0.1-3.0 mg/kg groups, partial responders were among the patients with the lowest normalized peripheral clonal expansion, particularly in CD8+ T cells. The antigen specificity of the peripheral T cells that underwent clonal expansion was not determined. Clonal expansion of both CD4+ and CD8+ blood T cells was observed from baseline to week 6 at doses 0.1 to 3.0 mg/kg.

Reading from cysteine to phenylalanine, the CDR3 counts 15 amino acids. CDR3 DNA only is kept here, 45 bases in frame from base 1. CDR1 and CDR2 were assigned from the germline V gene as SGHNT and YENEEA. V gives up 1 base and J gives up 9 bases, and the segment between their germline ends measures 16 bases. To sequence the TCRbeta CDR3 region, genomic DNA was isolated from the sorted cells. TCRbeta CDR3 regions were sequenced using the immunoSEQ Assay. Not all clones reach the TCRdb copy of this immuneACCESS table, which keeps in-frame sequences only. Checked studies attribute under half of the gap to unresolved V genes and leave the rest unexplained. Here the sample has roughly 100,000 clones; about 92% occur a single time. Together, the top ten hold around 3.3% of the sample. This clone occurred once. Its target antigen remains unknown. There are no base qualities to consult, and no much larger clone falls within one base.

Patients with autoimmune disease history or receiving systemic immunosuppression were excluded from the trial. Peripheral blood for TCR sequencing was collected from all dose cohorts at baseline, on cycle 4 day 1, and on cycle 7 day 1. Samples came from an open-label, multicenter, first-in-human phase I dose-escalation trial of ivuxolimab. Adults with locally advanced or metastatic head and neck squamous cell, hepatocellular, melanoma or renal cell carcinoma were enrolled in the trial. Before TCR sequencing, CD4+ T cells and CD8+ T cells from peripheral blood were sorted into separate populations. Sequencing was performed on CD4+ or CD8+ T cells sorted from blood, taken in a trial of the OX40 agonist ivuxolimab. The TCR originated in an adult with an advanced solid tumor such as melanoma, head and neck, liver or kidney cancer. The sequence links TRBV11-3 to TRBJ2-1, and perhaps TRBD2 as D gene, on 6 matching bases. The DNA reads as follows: TGTGCCAGCAGCTTAGGGACACGGGGACTGGGTGAGCAGTTCTTC. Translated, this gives CASSLGTRGLGEQFF.